The source of this T cell receptor (beta chain) is a study of OX40 agonist ivuxolimab in advanced cancers. Study at large: The study reported partial responses in three patients: one hepatocellular carcinoma, two cutaneous melanoma.

This clone was counted once. Its antigen is not identified. The timepoints at which blood was sampled were baseline, cycle 4 day 1, and cycle 7 day 1. Produced via immunoSEQ multiplex PCR; TCRdb's table is partial and in-frame only. The sample has around 92,000 clones; roughly 80% are singletons. General study findings and limits: With doses of 0.1-3.0 mg/kg, partial responders showed among the lowest clonal expansion. CD8+ T cells showed, on average, more clonal expansion than CD4+ cells.

This receptor was taken from an adult with an advanced solid tumor such as melanoma, head and neck, liver or kidney cancer. Source: CD4+ or CD8+ T cells sorted from blood, taken in a trial of the OX40 agonist ivuxolimab.

The CDR3 loop is CASSLGGGGQNIQYF. In DNA, the CDR3 is TGTGCCAGCAGCTTAGGAGGTGGCGGCCAAAACATTCAGTACTTC. The V call is TRBV7-2, the J call TRBJ2-4, with unresolved D. Trimming stripped 1 base from V and 5 bases from J, with 12 bases between. The CDR3 covers 15 residues. Germline assignment: CDR1 SGHTA and CDR2 FQGNSA.